The 15 T cell receptor beta chains reported below all come from one sample, sequenced in a study of beta chain features in type 1 diabetes. Study-wide findings and caveats: TCRB CDR3s from Type 1 diabetes patients were moderately but significantly shorter in all four CD4+ subsets.

These receptors have no known antigen. Since all of the isolated RNA was reverse transcribed, expressed TCRB transcripts were what got sequenced. Only in-frame clones appear in the TCRdb table, and some are missing; sequencing was by immunoSEQ multiplex PCR. The repertoire includes 300,000 to 350,000 clones, about 13% of them detected once, and roughly 0.015% sits in the top ten. The sequencing input was naive CD4+ T cells from blood. The receptors were sampled from a woman aged 18-30 years with type 1 diabetes.

Remarks on this clone: Sequence at one end of the junction differs from germline and may be a read error. The rearrangement joins TRBV7-2 to TRBJ2-5; 7 bases agree with TRBD2. The CDR3 runs to 15 residues. The germline V gene encodes CDR1 SGHTA and CDR2 FQGNSA. CDR3 in amino acids: CASSRGVATQEAQYF. CDR3 bases: TGTGCCAGCAGCCGGGGGGTAGCGACCCAAGAGGCCCAGTACTTC.

There are a few counts of this clone. This sequence joins TRBV15 and TRBJ1-5; 7 nucleotides match TRBD1. The CDR3 length is 16 residues. Germline CDR1 is LNHNV and CDR2 is YYDKDF (reference sequence). Trimming removed 4 bases from V and 5 bases from J; junction bases left unmatched: 11. This chain's CDR3 is CATSKLTGALDQPQHF. The CDR3 DNA follows: TGTGCCACCAGCAAATTAACAGGGGCCCTCGATCAGCCCCAGCATTTT.

The chain employs TRBV29-1 and TRBJ1-3, with 9 bases aligning to TRBD1. Per the germline V gene, CDR1 is SQVTM and CDR2 is ANQGSEA. J gave up 1 base and V 5 bases, and 9 bases lay outside the gene matches. The CDR3 covers 16 residues. The CDR3 loop is CSVSSLGTGSGNTIYF. DNA for the CDR3: TGCAGCGTTTCATCTCTCGGGACAGGGTCTGGAAACACCATATATTTT.

CDR3 DNA: TGTGCCAGCTCACCCCCAGGGAGGTCTTACAATGAGCAGTTCTTC. Protein sequence: CASSPPGRSYNEQFF. The rearrangement links TRBV18 to TRBJ2-1, with D perhaps matching TRBD2 (6 bases). CDR1 KGHSH and CDR2 LQKENI come from the germline V gene. The V end lost 3 bases, the J end lost 4 bases, and 13 bases lay between the germline ends. The CDR3 has 15 residues. The full variable domain, with the rest looked up from reference TRBV18 and TRBJ2-1, is NAGVMQNPRHLVRRRGQEARLRCSPMKGHSHVYWYRQLPEEGLKFMVYLQKENIIDESGMPKERFSAEFPKEGPSILRIQQVVRGDSAAYFCASSPPGRSYNEQFFGPGTRLTVL.

There are a few counts of this clone. The chain joins TRBV19 to TRBJ2-4, with 8 bases lining up with TRBD1. This CDR3 comprises 16 residues. Germline CDR1 and CDR2: LNHDA and SQIVND (reference sequence). V lost 5 bases, J lost 2 bases, and 8 bases stayed unmatched. CDR3 sequence (DNA): TGTGCCAGTAGTCTCCCGGGACAGGATCCCAAAAACATTCAGTACTTC. It is translated as CASSLPGQDPKNIQYF.

This clone was recorded a few times. The chain couples TRBV11-2 to TRBJ2-2, with D possibly being TRBD2 (5 bases). CDR1 SGHAT and CDR2 FQNNGV come from the germline V gene. The CDR3 totals 14 residues. Trimming removed 4 bases from V and 2 bases from J, with 8 bases in between. The CDR3 protein is CASSSGINTGELFF. DNA of the CDR3: TGTGCCAGCAGCTCGGGGATCAACACCGGGGAGCTGTTTTTT.

This clone was detected only a few times. CDR3 in DNA: TGTGCCAGCAGCCAGGACTTAATCACAGATACGCAGTATTTT. This translates into CASSQDLITDTQYF. The V call is TRBV5-4, the J call TRBJ2-3, with a weak D call TRBD2 (5 bases). There are 14 residues in the CDR3. Per the germline V gene, CDR1 is SGHNT and CDR2 is YYREEE (reference sequence). V dropped 4 bases and J dropped 2 bases, with 11 bases sitting between them.

This clone was picked up a small number of times. The chain employs TRBV5-1 and TRBJ2-5; 9 bases fit TRBD1. The trim removed 6 bases at V and 3 bases at J, leaving 6 bases unmatched. The germline gives CDR1 SGHRS, CDR2 YFSETQ. The CDR3 is 14 amino acids. The CDR3 is CASTDRGGEETQYF. CDR3 DNA: TGCGCCAGCACAGACAGGGGGGGCGAAGAGACCCAGTACTTC.

The rearrangement links TRBV6-6 to TRBJ2-3; 12 bases fit TRBD2. Germline-derived CDR1 and CDR2 are MNHNY and SVGAGI (reference sequence). The CDR3 sequence is 16 residues long. The V segment lost 0 bases and the J segment 5 bases; nucleotides outside the gene matches: 3. CDR3 loop: CASSYSTSGSGDTQYF. CDR3 in DNA: TGTGCCAGCAGTTACTCGACTAGCGGGAGTGGAGATACGCAGTATTTT.

There are a few counts of this clone. The V and J genes are TRBV7-2 and TRBJ1-1; D might be TRBD1 (5 bases). The CDR3 consists of 18 residues. Germline V gene lookup returns CDR1 SGHTA and CDR2 FQGNSA. Trimming stripped 4 bases from V and 0 bases from J, with 21 bases between. The CDR3 here is CASSSSILNKGLNTEAFF. In nucleotides, the CDR3 is TGTGCCAGCAGCTCAAGTATCCTTAATAAGGGGCTGAACACTGAAGCTTTCTTT.

This rearrangement joins TRBV5-1 to TRBJ2-7; 10 nucleotides agree with TRBD2. CDR1 and CDR2 (germline): SGHRS, YFSETQ. Trimming took 0 bases from V and 6 from J; bases not matched to a gene: 12. This CDR3 has 17 amino acids. The CDR3 loop is CASSLAPYGPSGSEQYV. DNA of the CDR3: TGCGCCAGCAGCTTGGCCCCATACGGGCCTAGCGGGAGCGAGCAGTACGTC.

This clone appeared a few times. The chain combines TRBV11-2 with TRBJ2-6; no definite D call. CDR3 length: 14 amino acids. CDR1 is SGHAT and CDR2 is FQNNGV in the germline V gene. V gave up 3 bases and J gave up 1 base, with 4 bases separating them. CDR3 sequence: CASSFSSGANVLTF. The CDR3 bases are TGTGCCAGCAGCTTTTCGTCTGGGGCCAACGTCCTGACTTTC.

This chain uses TRBV9 with TRBJ2-1, with a possible D match to TRBD2 (5 bases). Germline CDR1 SGDLS, CDR2 YYNGEE. CDR3 length: 13 amino acids. Trimming left V 2 bases short and J 6 bases short, with 9 bases between. CDR3: CASSVLGSNEQFF. DNA for the CDR3: TGTGCCAGCAGCGTTCTGGGGAGCAATGAGCAGTTCTTC.

This clone showed up just a few times. The chain employs TRBV30 and TRBJ2-3; the D gene is possibly TRBD2 (6 bases). CDR3 length: 13 amino acids. The V gene lost 3 bases and the J gene lost 6 bases, with 13 bases spanning the gap. Germline V gene data show CDR1 as GTSNPN and CDR2 as SVGIG (reference sequence). This chain's CDR3 is CAWRHSSADTQYF. The DNA of the CDR3 is TGTGCCTGGAGACACTCTAGCGCGGATACGCAGTATTTT. Drawing the rest from reference TRBV30 and TRBJ2-3, the complete variable domain is SQTIHQWPATLVQPVGSPLSLECTVEGTSNPNLYWYRQAAGRGLQLLFYSVGIGQISSEVPQNLSASRPQDRQFILSSKKLLLSDSGFYLCAWRHSSADTQYFGPGTRLTVL.

This clone was found a few times. The rearrangement uses TRBV5-1 and TRBJ2-7; TRBD1 matches 8 bases. Germline V gene sequence: CDR1 SGHRS, CDR2 YFSETQ. This CDR3 is built from 14 residues. V shed 2 bases and J 2 bases; nucleotides not matched to a gene: 3. CDR3 sequence: CASSLVTGAYEQYV. As DNA, the CDR3 is TGCGCCAGCAGCTTAGTGACAGGGGCCTACGAGCAGTACGTC.